This T cell receptor (beta chain) was sequenced during a study of T cell responses to AZD1222 COVID-19 vaccine. In germline, CDR1 is SGHNT, CDR2 YENEEA. The CDR3 spans 15 residues. The ends were cut back, 4 bases at V and 7 bases at J, with 19 bases in the middle. General study results and limits: Across the whole spike, CD4 TCRs peaked at regions 160-218 and 743-854.

Turning to this clone: What it binds is unknown.

Only in-frame clones appear in the TCRdb table, and some are missing; sequencing was by immunoSEQ multiplex PCR. The sample comprises around 150,000 clones, 92% of which are singletons, and about 3.3% rests with the top ten. The chain is built from TRBV11-3 and TRBJ1-1, with D uncertain. This sample comprised peripheral blood, obtained 28 days after the second AZD1222 dose. The sequence was obtained from an adult who received the AZD1222 COVID-19 vaccine. CDR3: CASSSRTDAGIEAFF. The CDR3 nucleotides read TGTGCCAGCAGCTCAAGGACGGACGCGGGAATTGAAGCTTTCTTT.